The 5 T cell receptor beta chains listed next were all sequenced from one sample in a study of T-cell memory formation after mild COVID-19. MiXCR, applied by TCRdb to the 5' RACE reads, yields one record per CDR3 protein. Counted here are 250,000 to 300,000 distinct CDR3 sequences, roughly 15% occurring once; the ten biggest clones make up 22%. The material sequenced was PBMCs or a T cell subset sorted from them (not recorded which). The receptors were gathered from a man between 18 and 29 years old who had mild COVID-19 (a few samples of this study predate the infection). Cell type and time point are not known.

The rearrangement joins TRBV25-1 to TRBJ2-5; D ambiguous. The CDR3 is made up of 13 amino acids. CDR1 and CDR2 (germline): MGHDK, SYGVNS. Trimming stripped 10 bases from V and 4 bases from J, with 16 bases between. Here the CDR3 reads CATSLVFGETQYF. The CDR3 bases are TGTGCCACCTCCCTAGTATTTGGAGAGACCCAGTACTTC.

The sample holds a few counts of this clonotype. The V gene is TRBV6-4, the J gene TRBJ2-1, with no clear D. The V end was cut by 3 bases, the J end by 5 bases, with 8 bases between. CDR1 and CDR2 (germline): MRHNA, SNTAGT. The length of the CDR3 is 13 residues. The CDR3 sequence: CASSDGRNNEQFF. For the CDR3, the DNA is TGTGCCAGCAGTGATGGTCGTAACAATGAGCAGTTCTTC.

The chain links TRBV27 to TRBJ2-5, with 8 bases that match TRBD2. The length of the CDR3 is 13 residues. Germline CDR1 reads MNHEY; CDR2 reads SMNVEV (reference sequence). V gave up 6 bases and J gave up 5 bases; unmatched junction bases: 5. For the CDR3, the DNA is TGTGCCAGCAGCCTCGGGGGGGTCGAGACCCAGTACTTC. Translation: CASSLGGVETQYF.

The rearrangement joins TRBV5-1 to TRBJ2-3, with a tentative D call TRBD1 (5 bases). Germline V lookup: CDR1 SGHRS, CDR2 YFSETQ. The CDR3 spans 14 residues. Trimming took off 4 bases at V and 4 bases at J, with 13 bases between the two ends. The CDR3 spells CASSPTGAPDTQYF. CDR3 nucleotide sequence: TGCGCCAGCAGCCCTACAGGAGCCCCAGATACGCAGTATTTT.

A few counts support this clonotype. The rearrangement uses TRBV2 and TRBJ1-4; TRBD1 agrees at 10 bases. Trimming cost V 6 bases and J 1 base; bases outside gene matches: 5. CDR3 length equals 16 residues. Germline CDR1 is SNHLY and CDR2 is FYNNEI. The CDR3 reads CASRRGTGETNEKLFF. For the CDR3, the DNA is TGTGCCAGCAGAAGGGGGACAGGGGAAACTAATGAAAAACTGTTTTTT.